This entry concerns a single TCR beta chain. Its antigen is undetermined. TCRdb's copy holds only in-frame clones and misses some; the assay was immunoSEQ multiplex PCR. Among roughly 180,000 clones listed, about 89% were seen once. This sample was included in a study of T cell responses to AZD1222 COVID-19 vaccine. Findings of the study overall: Across spike, vaccine-associated CD4 TCRs were found, dominant at 160-218 and 743-854. Spike-specific TCR breadth and depth rose after two AZD1222 doses.

Trimming took off 6 bases at V and 0 bases at J, with 27 bases between the two ends. The CDR3 is made up of 20 amino acids. CDR1 is LGHDT, CDR2 YNNKEL, per germline (reference sequence). Pooling covered second doses at about 4 or about 12 weeks. This receptor was taken from an adult who received the AZD1222 COVID-19 vaccine. This chain uses TRBV3-1 (or the pseudogene TRBV3-2) with TRBJ1-5; possible D gene TRBD1, 6 bases. This specimen was peripheral blood, taken 28 days after the second AZD1222 dose. CDR3 in DNA: TGTGCCAGCAGGATAAACCCGGGACACAAAATAACATATAGCAATCAGCCCCAGCATTTT. The encoded protein is CASRINPGHKITYSNQPQHF.